This record concerns one T cell receptor beta chain sequence. This sample was taken from a study of Graves' ophthalmopathy and Graves' hyperthyroidism. The CDR3 covers 10 residues. V lost 8 bases and J 4 bases, leaving 9 bases between the germline ends. Germline V gene lookup returns CDR1 SQVTM and CDR2 ANQGSEA. The TCR beta CDR3 regions underwent amplification from RNA transcripts. HTBI primers primed a first-round RT-PCR, and a second-round multiplex PCR followed. TCRdb processed the multiplex PCR reads anew with MiXCR; each CDR3 protein has one entry. The sample yields over a million distinct CDR3 sequences, 36% seen once.

This TCR came from an adult man with Graves' hyperthyroidism. The specimen sequenced was peripheral blood or thyroid tissue (not recorded which). The chain joins TRBV29-1 to TRBJ2-7, with D perhaps TRBD1 or TRBD2 (5 bases each). CDR3 coding DNA: TGCAGCCCCGAGGGGTACGAGCAGTACTTC. This codes for CSPEGYEQYF.